This entry lists 12 T cell receptor beta chains sequenced from one sample in a study of blood T cell repertoires in COVID-19. Using immunoSEQ multiplex PCR, the repertoire was profiled, and TCRdb retains in-frame clones only, with some absent. Counted here are 200,000 to 250,000 clones, less than 90% occurring once; the ten biggest clones make up 3.1%. The sample taken for sequencing was PBMCs or T cells enriched from blood (not recorded which). These receptors originate from a woman aged 45 to 65 in a cohort exposed to, infected with or recovered from COVID-19 (not recorded which).

V gene TRBV9 combines with J gene TRBJ1-3; D perhaps matches TRBD1 (5 bases). CDR1 SGDLS and CDR2 YYNGEE come from the germline V gene. The CDR3 loop spans 16 amino acids. The V end was cut by 4 bases, the J end by 2 bases, with 16 bases between. The CDR3 is CASSRQGLVAGNTIYF. The CDR3 coding sequence is TGTGCCAGCAGCCGCCAGGGTCTAGTTGCTGGAAACACCATATATTTT.

The chain links TRBV5-4 to TRBJ1-1; TRBD1 aligns across 8 bases. Germline V gene data show CDR1 as SGHNT and CDR2 as YYREEE (reference sequence). The CDR3 is made up of 15 amino acids. The V gene end was trimmed by 4 bases and the J gene end by 3 bases; junction bases not matched to a gene: 8. The CDR3 loop is CASSRKGQDDTEAFF. The CDR3 DNA reads as TGTGCCAGCAGCAGAAAGGGACAGGACGACACTGAAGCTTTCTTT.

The genes are TRBV5-1 and TRBJ2-1; 8 bases align to TRBD2. The CDR3 length is 16 residues. Germline loops: CDR1 SGHRS, CDR2 YFSETQ. The ends lost 4 bases at V and 3 bases at J; junction bases unmatched: 9. The CDR3 sequence is CASSRPGRGDYNEQFF. In DNA, the CDR3 is TGCGCCAGCAGCCGCCCCGGGCGGGGGGACTACAATGAGCAGTTCTTC.

This clone was seen only a few times. The DNA of the CDR3 is TGTGCCATCAGCCCCAGGGGCGACTCTGGAAACACCATATATTTT. It is translated as CAISPRGDSGNTIYF. The gene calls are TRBV10-3 and TRBJ1-3; D may be TRBD1 (6 bases). Trimming cost V 6 bases and J 0 bases, with 12 bases left between them. CDR1 and CDR2 (germline): ENHRY, SYGVKD. The CDR3 has 15 amino acids.

This sequence joins TRBV19 and TRBJ2-3; possible D gene TRBD2, 6 bases. The V and J ends lost 4 bases and 2 bases respectively, with 13 bases between them. CDR3 length: 15 amino acids. Germline V gene data show CDR1 as LNHDA and CDR2 as SQIVND (reference sequence). Here the CDR3 reads CASSSRDSYTDTQYF. The CDR3 nucleotides read TGTGCCAGTAGTAGCCGGGACTCCTACACAGATACGCAGTATTTT. The full variable domain, rest sourced from reference TRBV19 and TRBJ2-3, is DGGITQSPKYLFRKEGQNVTLSCEQNLNHDAMYWYRQDPGQGLRLIYYSQIVNDFQKGDIAEGYSVSREKKESFPLTVTSAQKNPTAFYLCASSSRDSYTDTQYFGPGTRLTVL.

This clone was detected only a few times. The chain links TRBV7-2 to TRBJ2-5, with 8 nucleotides matching TRBD2. After removal of 3 bases from V and 6 bases from J, the junction contained 9 bases not matched to a gene. Looked up from germline, CDR1 is SGHTA and CDR2 is FQGNSA. The CDR3 is 15 amino acids. The CDR3 DNA is TGTGCCAGCAGCTTCGAGCGGGGGTTGATGCAGACCCAGTACTTC. It yields the protein CASSFERGLMQTQYF.

The V and J genes are TRBV5-4 and TRBJ2-7; maybe TRBD1 (6 bases). Germline loops: CDR1 SGHNT, CDR2 YYREEE (reference sequence). This CDR3 spans 14 amino acids. The V end lost 4 bases, the J end lost 3 bases, and 14 bases lay between the germline ends. CDR3 protein: CASSGGRSNYEQYF. DNA for the CDR3: TGTGCCAGCAGCGGGGGCAGGAGCAACTACGAGCAGTACTTC. The full variable domain, with the rest looked up from reference TRBV5-4 and TRBJ2-7, is ETGVTQSPTHLIKTRGQQVTLRCSSQSGHNTVSWYQQALGQGPQFIFQYYREEENGRGNFPPRFSGLQFPNYSSELNVNALELDDSALYLCASSGGRSNYEQYFGPGTRLTVT.

The V and J genes are TRBV10-3 and TRBJ2-3, with D tentatively TRBD1 (5 bases). Per germline, CDR1 ENHRY and CDR2 SYGVKD. V was trimmed by 11 bases and J by 1 base, leaving 19 bases between them. CDR3 length: 15 amino acids. The CDR3 region is CASKQGVEGTDTQYF. The CDR3 coding sequence is TGTGCCTCGAAGCAAGGGGTGGAAGGCACAGATACGCAGTATTTT.

The chain has TRBV3-1 (or the pseudogene TRBV3-2) and TRBJ2-6; D is unresolved. Between the trimmed V and J ends, which lost 4 bases and 2 bases, there was a span of 15 bases. The CDR3 has 17 amino acids. Per the germline V gene, CDR1 is LGHDT and CDR2 is YNNKEL (reference sequence). The CDR3 DNA is TGTGCCAGCAGCCGAGTTAATTGGGCCGCTGGGGCCAACGTCCTGACTTTC. Its protein product is CASSRVNWAAGANVLTF.

This clone was observed a single time. The CDR3 bases are TGTGCCTGGAGGATCAGGGGATCCTATAATTCACCCCTCCACTTT. Translated, it gives CAWRIRGSYNSPLHF. The chain has TRBV30 and TRBJ1-6; maybe TRBD1 (6 bases). This CDR3 has 15 amino acids. CDR1 is GTSNPN and CDR2 is SVGIG in the germline V gene (reference sequence). V dropped 3 bases and J dropped 1 base, with 10 bases sitting between them.

This chain links TRBV2 with TRBJ1-1; the D is unclear. The CDR3 length is 12 residues. Per germline, CDR1 SNHLY and CDR2 FYNNEI. V shed 8 bases and J shed 1 base, with 8 bases lying between them. The CDR3 DNA reads TGTGCCAGCTTTCGACAGAACACTGAAGCTTTCTTT. It specifies CASFRQNTEAFF.

This chain links TRBV21-1 with TRBJ1-1; the table's D call, TRBD1, has no DNA check behind it. TRBV21-1 is a pseudogene segment. The CDR3 runs 15 residues. Here the CDR3 DNA reads TGTGCCAGACCGGACAGGGGCGATAAGAACACTGAAGCTTTCTTT. This translates into CARPDRGDKNTEAFF.